Presented here are 25 T cell receptor beta chains from one specimen sequenced in a study of blood T cells in healthy people across ages. A second PCR of about 6 to 12 cycles used a sample-barcoded 5' primer and a J-beta primer mix. Each CDR3 protein is one row after TCRdb ran MiXCR on the 5' RACE reads. The sample holds about 800,000 distinct CDR3 sequences, about 47% seen once. Input material: blood. These receptors were collected from a man older than 75 in good health.

This clonotype was seen more than once but under ten times. The J gene is TRBJ2-3, the V gene TRBV10-3; a weak D match, TRBD1 (6 bases). The CDR3 loop spans 14 amino acids. V was shortened by 0 bases and J by 9 bases, with 13 bases between the two germline ends. Per germline, CDR1 ENHRY and CDR2 SYGVKD. The CDR3 sequence: CAISESGTGSTQYF. The CDR3 nucleotides are TGTGCCATCAGTGAGTCTGGTACAGGGTCAACGCAGTATTTT.

The V call is TRBV7-2, the J call TRBJ2-7; 11 bases align to TRBD2. The CDR3 sequence is 17 residues long. V shed 2 bases and J 1 base; nucleotides not matched to a gene: 7. Germline CDR1 and CDR2: SGHTA and FQGNSA. The CDR3 protein is CASSLNAVAGGSYEQYF. CDR3 in DNA: TGTGCCAGCAGCTTAAACGCGGTAGCGGGAGGGTCCTACGAGCAGTACTTC.

The rearrangement uses TRBV12-3 or TRBV12-4 and TRBJ1-4; D call uncertain. CDR3 size: 14 residues. V lost 3 bases and J lost 11, with 16 bases in between. The CDR3 nucleotides read TGTGCCAGCAGTTTGGCAAGCCTAGCTTCTAAACTGTTTTTT. It translates to CASSLASLASKLFF.

The chain recombines TRBV7-2 with TRBJ1-2; no clear D gene. The CDR3 is 13 amino acids. The V and J ends lost 5 bases and 9 bases respectively, with 16 bases between them. The V gene's germline CDR1 is SGHTA and CDR2 FQGNSA. The CDR3 DNA reads as TGTGCCAGCAGCCCGACCATCGAGCATAGCTACACCTTC. The encoded protein is CASSPTIEHSYTF.

A note on this clonotype: This may come from a read error, since a much larger clone is one base off. V gene TRBV6-2 or TRBV6-3 combines with J gene TRBJ2-7, with TRBD1 matching 11 bases. V lost 8 bases to trimming and J lost 3 bases; unmatched junction nucleotides: 3. CDR3 length equals 13 residues. Germline CDR1 and CDR2: MNHEY and SVGEGT. The CDR3 region is CASRGTGGYEQYF. The CDR3 nucleotides are TGTGCCAGCCGCGGGACAGGGGGCTACGAGCAGTACTTC.

The chain uses TRBV18 and TRBJ1-1, with D perhaps TRBD1 (5 bases). The CDR3 has 15 amino acids. CDR1 is KGHSH, CDR2 LQKENI, per germline. The germline V and J ends were trimmed by 2 bases and 0 bases, with 10 bases remaining between them. CDR3 sequence reads: CASSPGDGLNTEAFF. For the CDR3, the DNA is TGTGCCAGCTCACCAGGGGACGGACTGAACACTGAAGCTTTCTTT.

In its sample, this clonotype was seen many times. The genes are TRBV4-2 and TRBJ1-4; D is ambiguous. The CDR3 has 12 amino acids. Trimming left V 2 bases short and J 7 bases short, with 5 bases between. Per germline, CDR1 LGHNA and CDR2 YNFKEQ. The CDR3 protein is CASSQLGEKLFF. CDR3 DNA: TGTGCCAGCAGCCAATTAGGTGAAAAACTGTTTTTT.

The chain recombines TRBV29-1 with TRBJ2-7; D unclear. The CDR3 spans 14 residues. Germline V CDR1 and CDR2: SQVTM, ANQGSEA. V was trimmed by 5 bases and J by 6 bases, leaving 20 bases between them. CDR3 amino acids: CSVILADIGCEQYF. The DNA of the CDR3 is TGCAGCGTTATATTGGCGGATATAGGGTGCGAGCAGTACTTC.

In this sample, this clonotype turned up many times. The rearrangement links TRBV7-2 to TRBJ2-3; D uncertain. V dropped 6 bases and J dropped 2 bases, with 12 bases sitting between them. This CDR3 contains 14 residues. Germline assignment: CDR1 SGHTA and CDR2 FQGNSA. CDR3: CASSPPPYTDTQYF. In DNA form, the CDR3 reads TGTGCCAGCAGTCCTCCCCCGTACACAGATACGCAGTATTTT.

This clonotype was counted a few times. The chain employs TRBV12-3 or TRBV12-4 and TRBJ2-7, with unresolved D. Trimming removed 8 bases from V and 0 bases from J, with 14 bases in between. The CDR3 is 14 amino acids. CDR3 bases: TGTGCCAGCTCTCAATCGGCCCCCTCCTACGAGCAGTACTTC. Protein sequence: CASSQSAPSYEQYF.

The sample holds a few counts of this clonotype. Its ends do not fully match the called genes, so a read error is possible. The V and J genes are TRBV4-3 and TRBJ1-6; 11 nucleotides agree with TRBD1. Germline CDR1 LGHNA, CDR2 YSLEER. There are 15 residues in the CDR3. The CDR3 DNA is TGCGCCAGCAGCCCGGACAGGGGGCATAAGTCACCCCTCCACTTT. Translated, it gives CASSPDRGHKSPLHF.

The V gene is TRBV28, the J gene TRBJ2-4, with TRBD2 matching over 8 bases. V trimming: 7 bases; J trimming: 3 bases; junction bases outside the gene matches: 11. There are 16 residues in the CDR3. Germline CDR1 and CDR2: MDHEN and SYDVKM. CDR3 loop: CASTYSGSSNKNIQYF. CDR3 coding DNA: TGTGCCAGCACCTACAGCGGGAGCTCTAACAAAAACATTCAGTACTTC.

This clonotype has more than one count but fewer than ten. This sequence joins TRBV12-3 or TRBV12-4 and TRBJ2-1; no clear D. The CDR3 is 11 amino acids. Trimming left V 8 bases short and J 6 bases short, with 8 bases between. Here the CDR3 DNA reads TGTGCCAGCGGGTGGCCCAATGAGCAGTTCTTC. Amino acid sequence: CASGWPNEQFF.

This chain connects TRBV7-2 to TRBJ2-7, with 7 bases that match TRBD2. Losses at the gene ends were 5 bases for V and 0 bases for J; bases not matched to a gene: 7. In germline, CDR1 is SGHTA, CDR2 FQGNSA. The CDR3 runs 15 residues. CDR3 in DNA: TGTGCCAGCAGCCGAATGGGAGGGAGCTCCTACGAGCAGTACTTC. Translated, it gives CASSRMGGSSYEQYF.

CDR3: CAWSGDRDNQPQHF. CDR3 nucleotides: TGTGCCTGGAGTGGGGACAGGGATAATCAGCCCCAGCATTTT. The chain combines TRBV30 with TRBJ1-5, with 9 bases aligning to TRBD1. This CDR3 contains 14 residues. After removal of 1 base from V and 4 bases from J, the junction contained 2 bases not matched to a gene. Germline CDR1 is GTSNPN and CDR2 is SVGIG (reference sequence).

This chain links TRBV5-1 with TRBJ2-1, with 7 bases aligning to TRBD1. The end of the DNA aligns better with TRBJ2-7, so the J call may be wrong. CDR1 SGHRS and CDR2 YFSETQ come from the germline V gene. The CDR3 is made up of 15 amino acids. This CDR3 reads CASSLTGESYNEQYF. The CDR3 nucleotides are TGCGCCAGCAGCTTAACAGGGGAATCCTACAATGAGCAGTACTTC.

The genes are TRBV7-2 and TRBJ2-3; D gene uncertain. Germline V gene data show CDR1 as SGHTA and CDR2 as FQGNSA. The CDR3 is 12 residues long. V lost 5 bases to trimming and J lost 5 bases, with 8 bases between them. For the CDR3, the DNA is TGTGCCAGCAGCCCGCTGGTAGATACGCAGTATTTT. Its translation: CASSPLVDTQYF.

This rearrangement joins TRBV29-1 to TRBJ2-5; D unclear. In germline, CDR1 is SQVTM, CDR2 ANQGSEA. This CDR3 is built from 14 residues. Trimming removed 4 bases from V and 4 bases from J, with 16 bases in between. The CDR3 bases are TGCAGCGTTGCCCCTTTAGCCGTCCCAGAGACCCAGTACTTC. This gives the protein CSVAPLAVPETQYF.

The V and J genes are TRBV29-1 and TRBJ2-3; 7 bases are shared with TRBD1. The J segment lost 6 bases and the V segment lost 6 bases, leaving 12 bases of the junction unmatched. The CDR3 spans 14 residues. CDR1 is SQVTM and CDR2 is ANQGSEA in the germline V gene. The CDR3 sequence: CSVPAPPRGDTQYF. The CDR3 bases are TGCAGCGTGCCCGCTCCCCCCAGGGGGGATACGCAGTATTTT.

Points on this clonotype: This could be a read error, since a much larger clone is one nucleotide away. The chain uses TRBV9 and TRBJ2-5; TRBD2 matches at 8 bases. From germline, CDR1 is SGDLS and CDR2 YYNGEE. The CDR3 is made up of 16 amino acids. V lost 0 bases and J lost 11; bases outside the gene matches: 15. CDR3 nucleotides: TGTGCCAGCAGCGTAGCACGGGAGGGCCGGGTGAGTGAGCAGTACTTC. It translates to CASSVAREGRVSEQYF.

The V gene is TRBV6-5, the J gene TRBJ2-1, with 8 nucleotides matching TRBD2. Germline CDR1 MNHEY, CDR2 SVGAGI. Trimming at V came to 0 bases and at J to 4 bases, leaving 8 bases not matched to a gene. This CDR3 is 17 amino acids long. Here the CDR3 reads CASSYSTGGGSYNEQFF. The CDR3 bases are TGTGCCAGCAGTTACTCTACGGGGGGGGGCTCGTACAATGAGCAGTTCTTC.

There are a few counts of this clonotype. The gene calls are TRBV6-5 and TRBJ2-5; D call uncertain. The germline CDR1 and CDR2 sequences are MNHEY and SVGAGI. V was trimmed by 0 bases and J by 1 base, leaving 6 bases between them. This CDR3 has 14 residues. In nucleotides, the CDR3 is TGTGCCAGCAGTTACTCAGAGACCCAAGAGACCCAGTACTTC. Translating gives CASSYSETQETQYF.

J is TRBJ2-3 and V is TRBV6-6; D remains ambiguous. V dropped 5 bases and J dropped 7 bases, with 13 bases sitting between them. The CDR3 extends over 13 amino acids. The germline V gene has CDR1 MNHNY and CDR2 SVGAGI (reference sequence). The CDR3 bases are TGTGCCAGCAGTGCCTCGGCGGTGAATACGCAGTATTTT. Translating it yields CASSASAVNTQYF.

This clonotype was counted a few times. The V gene is TRBV7-9, the J gene TRBJ1-2; tentatively, D is TRBD1 (6 bases). Germline V gene data show CDR1 as SEHNR and CDR2 as FQNEAQ (reference sequence). This CDR3 region has 15 residues. The V gene lost 5 bases and the J gene lost 4 bases, with 17 bases spanning the gap. CDR3 sequence: CASSPGDTSFYGYTF. The CDR3 DNA is TGTGCCAGCAGCCCAGGGGACACATCCTTCTATGGCTACACCTTC.

Ten or more counts support this clonotype. This rearrangement joins TRBV12-3 or TRBV12-4 to TRBJ1-6; D gene ambiguous. The CDR3 consists of 14 residues. The V gene lost 6 bases and the J gene lost 5 bases, with 11 bases spanning the gap. CDR3 nucleotides: TGTGCCAGCAGCGGACCCCAGGATAATTCACCCCTCCACTTT. It codes for CASSGPQDNSPLHF.